These 18 T cell receptor beta chains were sequenced from one sample in a study of cytomegalovirus exposure and HLA in healthy donors. The primer mix had 60 Vbeta and 13 Jbeta primers. The table came from immunoSEQ multiplex PCR; TCRdb's copy has only in-frame clones and leaves some out. Of approximately 150,000 clones detected, roughly three fifths appear once; the ten largest clones hold 6.5%. Source material: PBMCs. All receptors come from an older woman in good health and CMV-seronegative.

The rearrangement uses TRBV2 and TRBJ1-2; a possible D gene is TRBD1 (6 bases). The CDR3 loop spans 16 amino acids. V lost 6 bases and J 0 bases, leaving 17 bases between the germline ends. Germline V gene sequence: CDR1 SNHLY, CDR2 FYNNEI. The CDR3 DNA sequence: TGTGCCAGCAGAGCAAATACAGGGCCGTCTAACTATGGCTACACCTTC. Translating it yields CASRANTGPSNYGYTF. The full variable domain, in which reference TRBV2 and TRBJ1-2 provide the parts outside the CDR3, is EPEVTQTPSHQVTQMGQEVILRCVPISNHLYFYWYRQILGQKVEFLVSFYNNEISEKSEIFDDQFSVERPDGSNFTLKIRSTKLEDSAMYFCASRANTGPSNYGYTFGSGTRLTVV.

This chain joins TRBV7-2 and TRBJ1-2, with 8 bases fitting TRBD1. The CDR3 contains 16 residues. After removal of 5 bases from V and 4 bases from J, the junction contained 12 bases not matched to a gene. The V gene's germline CDR1 is SGHTA and CDR2 FQGNSA. As DNA, the CDR3 is TGTGCCAGCAGCACCCAGGGGGCCACCTCTCTCTATGGCTACACCTTC. As protein: CASSTQGATSLYGYTF.

The DNA for the CDR3 is TGTGCCAGCAGCTTAGGAGGGGGCGGCGGAAACACCATATATTTT. This gives the protein CASSLGGGGGNTIYF. The chain is built from TRBV7-2 and TRBJ1-3; TRBD1 aligns across 7 bases. Per the germline V gene, CDR1 is SGHTA and CDR2 is FQGNSA. The CDR3 sequence is 15 residues long. With V trimmed by 1 base and J by 4 bases, 4 bases remained unmatched.

V and J are TRBV10-1 and TRBJ2-7, with 9 bases that match TRBD2. This CDR3 contains 13 residues. Germline values: CDR1 WNHNN, CDR2 SYGVQD (reference sequence). V shed 6 bases, J shed 3 bases, and the junction held 3 bases outside the gene matches. CDR3 region: CASRPTSGYEQYF. CDR3 nucleotide sequence: TGCGCCAGCAGGCCGACTAGCGGCTACGAGCAGTACTTC.

The genes are TRBV21-1 and TRBJ1-1. TRBV21-1 is classified as a pseudogene. The CDR3 totals 15 residues. CDR3 in amino acids: CASNQRAGENTEAFF. CDR3 coding DNA: TGTGCCAGCAACCAAAGAGCCGGGGAGAACACTGAAGCTTTCTTT.

This clone was recorded a few times. The J gene is TRBJ2-7, the V gene TRBV5-1; D possibly corresponds to TRBD2 (7 bases). The germline V gene encodes CDR1 SGHRS and CDR2 YFSETQ. V was pared by 6 bases and J by 5 bases, with 21 bases between. The CDR3 spans 15 residues. CDR3 nucleotides: TGCGCCAGCACCGAGGCTGGGAGGGGGTGGGACGAGCAGTACTTC. This codes for CASTEAGRGWDEQYF.

The V call is TRBV28, the J call TRBJ2-1, with a possible D match to TRBD2 (7 bases). Germline V gene sequence: CDR1 MDHEN, CDR2 SYDVKM. The CDR3 length is 17 residues. The V end was cut by 9 bases, the J end by 5 bases, with 26 bases between. In DNA form, the CDR3 reads TGTGCCAGTACCGAGAGTAGCGGGTTTGGGGGGCACAATGAGCAGTTCTTC. This encodes CASTESSGFGGHNEQFF. The full variable domain, with the rest looked up from reference TRBV28 and TRBJ2-1, is DVKVTQSSRYLVKRTGEKVFLECVQDMDHENMFWYRQDPGLGLRLIYFSYDVKMKEKGDIPEGYSVSREKKERFSLILESASTNQTSMYLCASTESSGFGGHNEQFFGPGTRLTVL.

This clone was observed a handful of times. An end of the junction does not agree with germline; a read error may underlie this. The chain links TRBV7-9 to TRBJ2-7; TRBD2 matches at 9 bases. The CDR3 loop spans 15 amino acids. CDR1 SEHNR and CDR2 FQNEAQ come from the germline V gene (reference sequence). CDR3: CASSVAAGGRYEQYF. The DNA of the CDR3 is TGTGCCAGCAGCGTAGCAGCGGGGGGCCGATACGAGCAGTACTTC.

V and J are TRBV27 and TRBJ2-7; D is unclear. The CDR3 spans 16 residues. Germline V gives CDR1 MNHEY, CDR2 SMNVEV (reference sequence). Between the trimmed V and J ends, which lost 6 bases and 6 bases, there was a span of 24 bases. The chain's CDR3 is CASSLLPGSTFPEQYF. The CDR3 coding sequence is TGTGCCAGCAGCCTCCTGCCCGGGTCGACCTTTCCCGAGCAGTACTTC.

Here the CDR3 reads CASSPGRGRGVSTDTQYF. DNA of the CDR3: TGTGCCAGCAGCCCCGGACGGGGGCGGGGGGTCAGCACAGATACGCAGTATTTT. The chain combines TRBV9 with TRBJ2-3, with 8 bases lining up with TRBD2. There are 18 residues in the CDR3. The germline V gene has CDR1 SGDLS and CDR2 YYNGEE. With V trimmed by 4 bases and J by 0 bases, 13 bases remained unmatched. The entire variable domain, with the rest obtained from reference TRBV9 and TRBJ2-3, is as follows: DSGVTQTPKHLITATGQRVTLRCSPRSGDLSVYWYQQSLDQGLQFLIQYYNGEERAKGNILERFSAQQFPDLHSELNLSSLELGDSALYFCASSPGRGRGVSTDTQYFGPGTRLTVL.

This chain connects TRBV7-8 to TRBJ1-1; unclear D gene. V lost 1 base and J 1 base, leaving 4 bases between the germline ends. The CDR3 covers 13 residues. Germline V gene sequence: CDR1 SGHVS, CDR2 FQNEAQ. The CDR3: CASSLGQNTEAFF. The CDR3 DNA is TGTGCCAGCAGCTTAGGACAGAACACTGAAGCTTTCTTT.

J is TRBJ1-4 and V is TRBV28; 9 bases line up with TRBD1. Looked up from germline, CDR1 is MDHEN and CDR2 is SYDVKM. This CDR3 contains 15 residues. V shed 4 bases and J 7 bases; nucleotides not matched to a gene: 7. The DNA for the CDR3 is TGTGCCAGCAGTTCGAGACAGGGGGGACGTGAAAAACTGTTTTTT. This encodes CASSSRQGGREKLFF.

This clone has only a few counts. The CDR3 coding sequence is TGTGCCAGCAGCCCGGGGTTAGCCAAAAACATTCAGTACTTC. Its translation is CASSPGLAKNIQYF. This chain connects TRBV7-8 to TRBJ2-4, with D perhaps TRBD2 (5 bases). The CDR3 has 14 residues. Per germline, CDR1 SGHVS and CDR2 FQNEAQ. V was pared by 5 bases and J by 0 bases, with 8 bases between.

The chain is built from TRBV25-1 and TRBJ2-5; TRBD2 matches 7 bases. The assigned J gene may be wrong: the sequence end matches TRBJ2-7 better. This CDR3 comprises 14 residues. Germline V CDR1 and CDR2: MGHDK, SYGVNS. The CDR3 DNA is TGTGCCAGCAGTGGGGGTGGGACTACCTACGAGCAGTACTTC. Translating it yields CASSGGGTTYEQYF.

The genes are TRBV28 and TRBJ1-5; perhaps TRBD1 as D (6 bases). Germline values: CDR1 MDHEN, CDR2 SYDVKM. The CDR3 contains 15 residues. Trimming took 7 bases from V and 7 from J, leaving 20 bases between them. CDR3 in DNA: TGTGCCAGCACCCCCCCCGCGGGGGCAGTGCAGCCCCAGCATTTT. This codes for CASTPPAGAVQPQHF.

The CDR3 DNA reads TGTGCCAGCAGCCATGCACTAGCGGGAGGGCCGGGCACCGGGGAGCTGTTTTTT. This sequence encodes CASSHALAGGPGTGELFF. The gene calls are TRBV13 and TRBJ2-2, with 13 nucleotides matching TRBD2. With V trimmed by 5 bases and J by 4 bases, 10 bases remained unmatched. The germline gives CDR1 PRHDT, CDR2 FYEKMQ (reference sequence). The CDR3 sequence is 18 residues long.

This clone was counted a single time. This chain joins TRBV5-1 and TRBJ2-5; D unclear. The J call may not be correct, given that the DNA end is closer to TRBJ2-7. This CDR3 spans 13 amino acids. CDR1 and CDR2 (germline): SGHRS, YFSETQ. This CDR3 is CASSLGASYEQYF. The CDR3 coding sequence is TGCGCCAGCAGCTTGGGGGCTTCCTACGAGCAGTACTTC.

V usage is TRBV7-2 and J usage is TRBJ1-3, with D uncertain. Germline loops: CDR1 SGHTA, CDR2 FQGNSA. CDR3 length equals 14 residues. V lost 4 bases to trimming and J lost 0 bases, with 7 bases between them. This chain's CDR3 is CASSYGGSGNTIYF. The CDR3 coding sequence is TGTGCCAGCAGCTACGGAGGCTCTGGAAACACCATATATTTT.